The clone carrying this T cell receptor beta chain was recorded a few times. Its antigen is not known. Assay: immunoSEQ multiplex PCR; the TCRdb copy retains only in-frame clones and omits some. This table holds approximately 160,000 clones, approximately 87% found once. Donors were drawn from the 120-subject validation cohort, separate from the approximately 700-subject first cohort. This sample is drawn from a study of cytomegalovirus exposure and HLA in healthy donors. Study outcomes and limitations: Per published reports, the classifier diagnosed cytomegalovirus status with high specificity and sensitivity. Generally TCR sequences proved uncommon, though certain public TCRs appeared in numerous donors.

The sequence came from a young woman in good health and CMV-seronegative. Sample: PBMCs.

Written as DNA, the CDR3 is TGTGCCAGCAGCCATGGGCAGGGGGGTCATGGCTACACCTTC. Residues: CASSHGQGGHGYTF. The V gene is TRBV14, the J gene TRBJ1-2; TRBD1 aligns across 7 bases. Trimming at V came to 3 bases and at J to 6 bases, leaving 7 bases not matched to a gene. The CDR3 is made up of 14 amino acids. Germline-derived CDR1 and CDR2 are SGHDN and FVKESK.